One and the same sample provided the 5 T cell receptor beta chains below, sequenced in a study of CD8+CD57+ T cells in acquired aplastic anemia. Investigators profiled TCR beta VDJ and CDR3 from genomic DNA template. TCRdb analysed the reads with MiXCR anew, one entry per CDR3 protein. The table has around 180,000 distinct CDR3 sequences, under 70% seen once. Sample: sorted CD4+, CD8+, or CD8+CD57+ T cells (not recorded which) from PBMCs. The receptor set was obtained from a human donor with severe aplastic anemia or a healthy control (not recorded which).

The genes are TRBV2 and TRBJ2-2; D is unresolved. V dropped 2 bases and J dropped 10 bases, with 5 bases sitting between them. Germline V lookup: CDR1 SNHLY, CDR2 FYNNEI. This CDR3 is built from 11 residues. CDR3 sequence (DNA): TGTGCCAGCAGTGAATATCCGGAGCTGTTTTTT. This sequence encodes CASSEYPELFF.

The CDR3, as DNA: TGTGCCACCGAAGGGACAGGAAGCAATCAGCCCCAGCATTTT. Translated, it gives CATEGTGSNQPQHF. This chain links TRBV2 with TRBJ1-5, with 8 positions matching TRBD1. The CDR3 is made up of 14 amino acids. Germline V gives CDR1 SNHLY, CDR2 FYNNEI. The V segment lost 10 bases and the J segment 1 base; nucleotides outside the gene matches: 6.

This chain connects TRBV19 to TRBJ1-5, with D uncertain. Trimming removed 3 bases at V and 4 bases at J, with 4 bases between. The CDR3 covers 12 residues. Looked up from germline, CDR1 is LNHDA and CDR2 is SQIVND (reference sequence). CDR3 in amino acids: CASSMFNQPQHF. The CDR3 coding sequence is TGTGCCAGTAGTATGTTTAATCAGCCCCAGCATTTT.

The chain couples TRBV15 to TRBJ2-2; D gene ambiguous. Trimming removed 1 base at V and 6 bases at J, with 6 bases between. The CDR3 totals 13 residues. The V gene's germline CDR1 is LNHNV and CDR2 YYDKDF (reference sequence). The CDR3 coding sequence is TGTGCCACCAGCAGAGTTGGGGCCGGGGAGCTGTTTTTT. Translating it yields CATSRVGAGELFF.

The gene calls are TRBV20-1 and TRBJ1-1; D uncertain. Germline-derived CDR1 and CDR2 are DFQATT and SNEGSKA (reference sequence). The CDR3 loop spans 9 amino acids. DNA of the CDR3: TGCAGGGGCCCTGGGTTGGGTTTCTTT. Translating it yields CRGPGLGFF.